Below are 10 T cell receptor beta chains sequenced from a single sample in a study of T cells after yellow fever vaccination. Each CDR3 protein gets one entry after TCRdb re-called the 5' RACE reads with MiXCR. Among under 200,000 distinct CDR3 sequences listed, about 10% were seen once. The sequencing used CD8+ T cells sorted from PBMCs, collected 15 days after the yellow fever booster vaccination. Receptors originate from a young man who received the YFV17D yellow fever vaccine.

This clonotype appeared a few times. This rearrangement joins TRBV5-6 to TRBJ1-1; the D gene is possibly TRBD1 (5 bases). There are 10 residues in the CDR3. Trimming took 7 bases from V and 12 from J, leaving 13 bases between them. CDR1 and CDR2 (germline): SGHDT, YYEEEE. CDR3 sequence (DNA): TGTGCCAGCTTGGGGGGGAAAACTTTCTTT. It yields the protein CASLGGKTFF. The full variable domain, rest sourced from reference TRBV5-6 and TRBJ1-1, is DAGVTQSPTHLIKTRGQQVTLRCSPKSGHDTVSWYQQALGQGPQFIFQYYEEEERQRGNFPDRFSGHQFPNYSSELNVNALLLGDSALYLCASLGGKTFFGQGTRLTVV.

The sample holds a few counts of this clonotype. The chain couples TRBV6-4 to TRBJ2-3, with 7 bases fitting TRBD2. V shed 2 bases, J shed 1 base, and the junction held 6 bases outside the gene matches. CDR3 size: 16 residues. Per germline, CDR1 MRHNA and CDR2 SNTAGT. CDR3 bases: TGTGCCAGCAGTGACACAGCCGCGGGGGGCACAGATACGCAGTATTTT. Its protein is CASSDTAAGGTDTQYF.

This clonotype was recorded a few times. V gene TRBV27 combines with J gene TRBJ2-5; possibly TRBD1 for D (5 bases). From germline, CDR1 is MNHEY and CDR2 SMNVEV (reference sequence). V was pared by 8 bases and J by 2 bases, with 15 bases between. This CDR3 is built from 14 residues. DNA of the CDR3: TGTGCCAGCCGTCAGGGTATAATACAAGAGACCCAGTACTTC. Its translation is CASRQGIIQETQYF.

This clonotype was seen only a few times. The rearrangement uses TRBV6-5 and TRBJ2-1, with a possible D match to TRBD2 (6 bases). This CDR3 contains 14 residues. Germline loops: CDR1 MNHEY, CDR2 SVGAGI. Trimming took off 5 bases at V and 10 bases at J, with 18 bases between the two ends. The chain's CDR3 is CASSKGLLGIEQFF. The CDR3 nucleotides read TGTGCCAGCAGTAAGGGACTTCTCGGAATCGAGCAGTTCTTC.

The chain uses TRBV29-1 and TRBJ2-1, with 10 positions matching TRBD2. CDR1 is SQVTM, CDR2 ANQGSEA, per germline. The CDR3 totals 13 residues. The V gene end was trimmed by 4 bases and the J gene end by 5 bases; junction bases not matched to a gene: 2. The CDR3 loop reads CSVVTSGNNEQFF. DNA of the CDR3: TGCAGCGTTGTCACTAGCGGGAACAATGAGCAGTTCTTC.

The chain links TRBV19 to TRBJ2-1; no reliable D call. The CDR3 sequence is 14 residues long. Trimming took off 5 bases at V and 1 base at J, with 9 bases between the two ends. Germline V gene data show CDR1 as LNHDA and CDR2 as SQIVND (reference sequence). The CDR3, as DNA: TGTGCCAGTAGTCCGCCCCCATCCTACAATGAGCAGTTCTTC. It is translated as CASSPPPSYNEQFF.

This clonotype has only a few counts. The J gene is TRBJ2-7, the V gene TRBV10-3; D remains ambiguous. The V and J ends lost 2 bases and 3 bases respectively, with 8 bases between them. The CDR3 contains 13 residues. Per the germline V gene, CDR1 is ENHRY and CDR2 is SYGVKD. The DNA of the CDR3 is TGTGCCATCAGTGAGGAACTCGGCTACGAGCAGTACTTC. Encoded protein: CAISEELGYEQYF.

This clonotype came up a few times. The rearrangement links TRBV4-1 to TRBJ2-7; D possibly matches TRBD1 or TRBD2 (5 bases each). The CDR3 runs to 15 residues. V lost 1 base, J lost 3 bases, and 13 bases lay in between. The germline V gene has CDR1 MGHRA and CDR2 YSYEKL. DNA of the CDR3: TGCGCCAGCAGCCAAGGTATATGGGGGAACTACGAGCAGTACGTC. It encodes CASSQGIWGNYEQYV.

The chain joins TRBV7-8 to TRBJ2-1, with TRBD2 matching 10 bases. Losses at the gene ends were 1 base for V and 4 bases for J; bases not matched to a gene: 10. Germline V CDR1 and CDR2: SGHVS, FQNEAQ. The CDR3 spans 18 residues. CDR3 loop: CASSLEGALAGVYNEQFF. Written as DNA, the CDR3 is TGTGCCAGCAGCTTAGAGGGGGCCCTAGCGGGGGTATACAATGAGCAGTTCTTC.

This clonotype was counted a few times. V is TRBV20-1 and J is TRBJ2-1, with 10 bases lining up with TRBD2. This CDR3 region has 15 residues. Germline loops: CDR1 DFQATT, CDR2 SNEGSKA (reference sequence). Trimming cost V 6 bases and J 6 bases; bases outside gene matches: 11. The CDR3 bases are TGCAGTGCCCACGAGGGGGGACTAGCGAGCAATGAGCAGTTCTTC. This codes for CSAHEGGLASNEQFF.